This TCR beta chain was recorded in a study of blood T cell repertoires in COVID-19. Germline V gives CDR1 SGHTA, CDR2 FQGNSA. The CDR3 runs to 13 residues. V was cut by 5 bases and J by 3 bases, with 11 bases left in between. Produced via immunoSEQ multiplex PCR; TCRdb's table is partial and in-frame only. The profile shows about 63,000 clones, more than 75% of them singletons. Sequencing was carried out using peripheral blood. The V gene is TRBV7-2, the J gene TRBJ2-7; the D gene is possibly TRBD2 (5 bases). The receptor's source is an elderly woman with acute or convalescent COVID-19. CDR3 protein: CASSPSGNYEQYF. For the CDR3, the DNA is TGTGCCAGCAGCCCCAGCGGAAACTACGAGCAGTACTTC. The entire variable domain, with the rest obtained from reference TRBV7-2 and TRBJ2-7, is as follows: GAGVSQSPSNKVTEKGKDVELRCDPISGHTALYWYRQSLGQGLEFLIYFQGNSAPDKSGLPSDRFSAERTGGSVSTLTIQRTQQEDSAVYLCASSPSGNYEQYFGPGTRLTVT.